This paragraph covers one T cell receptor (beta chain) sequence. This sample is part of a study of blood T cell repertoires in COVID-19. Study-level background: Nucleic acid was either cDNA or gDNA, and it came from T cells, B-cell-depleted T cells, or PBMCs.

This CDR3 comprises 14 residues. CDR1 and CDR2 (germline): SNHLY, FYNNEI. V shed 7 bases, J shed 3 bases, and the junction held 8 bases outside the gene matches. Participant reports of clinical history set cohort assignment. Symptom resolution, clearance, or two negative PCRs marked donors in Cohort 3 as recovered. Clones were sequenced by immunoSEQ multiplex PCR, and TCRdb holds only the in-frame ones, with some missing. The sample includes hundreds of thousands of clones, 87% of them seen just once. Sequencing was performed on PBMCs or T cells enriched from blood (not recorded which). The rearrangement joins TRBV2 to TRBJ1-1, with TRBD1 identical over 7 bases. This sequence originates from a woman aged 30 to 39 who had recovered from COVID-19. CDR3 nucleotides: TGTGCCAGCACCGTAGACAGGGAGGACACTGAAGCTTTCTTT. This translates into CASTVDREDTEAFF. The full variable domain, completed using reference TRBV2 and TRBJ1-1, is EPEVTQTPSHQVTQMGQEVILRCVPISNHLYFYWYRQILGQKVEFLVSFYNNEISEKSEIFDDQFSVERPDGSNFTLKIRSTKLEDSAMYFCASTVDREDTEAFFGQGTRLTVV.